The present T cell receptor (beta chain) was sequenced within a study of T cells after somatic rescue of genetic block. The V gene lost 2 bases and the J gene lost 8 bases, with 18 bases spanning the gap. Germline V lookup: CDR1 MNHEY, CDR2 SMNVEV (reference sequence). This CDR3 comprises 15 residues. Libraries were prepared by immunoSEQ multiplex PCR; TCRdb keeps only in-frame clonotypes and omits some of them. The sample yields about 67,000 clones, 92% seen once. The origin of this receptor is a man aged 35-49 years. The chain is built from TRBV27 and TRBJ1-1, with D perhaps matching TRBD1 (6 bases). The sequenced sample consisted of peripheral blood mononuclear cells (PBMCs). Written as DNA, the CDR3 is TGTGCCAGCAGTTTAGTCCCCCATGACAGGCCCGAAGCTTTCTTT. Encoded protein: CASSLVPHDRPEAFF.